This T cell receptor (beta chain) was retrieved from a study of T cell clonotyping in hematopoietic cell transplantation. As for the study in general: Cytoreduction preceded collection of pretransplant recipient samples.

A remark on this clone: The antigen is undetermined.

TCRdb keeps only in-frame clones here, not all; method: immunoSEQ multiplex PCR. The profile shows some 11,000 clones, more than 90% of them singletons. The CDR3 extends over 15 amino acids. Germline loops: CDR1 SGDLS, CDR2 YYNGEE. V lost 4 bases and J lost 2; bases outside the gene matches: 6. The time point is: recipient sample about 28 days before transplant, after cytoreduction. Findings and caveats of the study: Pathologically expanded recipient clonotypes increased progressively from day 30 to day 180 as diversity fell. CD4 and CD8 repertoire contributions could not be separated without sorting.

The material was peripheral blood mononuclear cells, obtained before stem cell transplant. This rearrangement joins TRBV9 to TRBJ2-5; 9 nucleotides match TRBD1. The receptor was isolated from a woman between 35 and 50 years old with acute myeloid leukemia. Some clones in this sample may be carry-over from other donors' samples. CDR3 nucleotide sequence: TGTGCCAGCAGCACCCGACAGGGGGGTCAAGAGACCCAGTACTTC. Translation gives CASSTRQGGQETQYF.